The next 17 T cell receptor beta chains were all read from a single sample in a study of T cells in narcolepsy. Method: immunoSEQ multiplex PCR; TCRdb's copy keeps in-frame clones and lacks some. Seen here are about 25,000 clones, roughly 83% observed once, and the top ten hold 0.7% to 0.75%. Specimen: CD45RA- memory CD4+ T cells from PBMCs. The receptors derive from a human donor with narcolepsy.

This sequence joins TRBV5-6 and TRBJ1-2; the match to TRBD1 covers 12 bases. In germline, CDR1 is SGHDT, CDR2 YYEEEE. Unmatched junction bases numbered 9, after V lost 5 bases and J lost 7 bases. CDR3 length: 15 residues. CDR3 nucleotide sequence: TGTGCCAGCAGTTTTTTTGGGACAGGGGGCGGTGGCTACACCTTC. Amino acid sequence: CASSFFGTGGGGYTF. The entire variable domain, with the rest obtained from reference TRBV5-6 and TRBJ1-2, is as follows: DAGVTQSPTHLIKTRGQQVTLRCSPKSGHDTVSWYQQALGQGPQFIFQYYEEEERQRGNFPDRFSGHQFPNYSSELNVNALLLGDSALYLCASSFFGTGGGGYTFGSGTRLTVV.

The chain carries TRBV6-1 and TRBJ1-5; D uncertain. Germline CDR1 reads MNHNS; CDR2 reads SASEGT. The CDR3 loop spans 14 amino acids. The V and J ends lost 6 bases and 2 bases respectively, with 11 bases between them. This chain's CDR3 is CASREAMGNQPQHF. CDR3 coding DNA: TGTGCCAGCAGAGAGGCTATGGGCAATCAGCCCCAGCATTTT.

This chain connects TRBV11-2 to TRBJ2-5; 7 nucleotides line up with TRBD2. The CDR3 consists of 15 residues. J gave up 3 bases and V 1 base, and 5 bases lay outside the gene matches. Germline V gene sequence: CDR1 SGHAT, CDR2 FQNNGV. The DNA of the CDR3 is TGTGCCAGCAGCTTAGGGCGGGGGAGGGAAGAGACCCAGTACTTC. It encodes CASSLGRGREETQYF. Supplemented by reference TRBV11-2 and TRBJ2-5, the full variable domain reads EAGVAQSPRYKIIEKRQSVAFWCNPISGHATLYWYQQILGQGPKLLIQFQNNGVVDDSQLPKDRFSAERLKGVDSTLKIQPAKLEDSAVYLCASSLGRGREETQYFGPGTRLLVL.

CDR3 coding DNA: TGCGCCAGCAGCTTCACACTAGCGGGAGTCCCCGAGCAGTACTTC. It translates to CASSFTLAGVPEQYF. The chain links TRBV5-1 to TRBJ2-7, with 11 bases aligning to TRBD2. Germline CDR1 SGHRS, CDR2 YFSETQ. The CDR3 totals 15 residues. The junction had 7 bases not matched to a gene; V was cut back by 2 bases and J by 6 bases.

In nucleotides, the CDR3 is TGTGCCAGTAGTATTGTGGCAGCCTCTGGAAACACCATATATTTT. Protein sequence: CASSIVAASGNTIYF. The V and J genes are TRBV19 and TRBJ1-3; D remains unclear. The germline gives CDR1 LNHDA, CDR2 SQIVND (reference sequence). V was cut by 3 bases and J by 0 bases, with 9 bases left in between. The CDR3 is 15 amino acids.

This rearrangement joins TRBV5-1 to TRBJ2-5; D uncertain. The CDR3 is made up of 12 amino acids. Trimming took 0 bases from V and 3 from J, leaving 3 bases between them. CDR1 and CDR2 (germline): SGHRS, YFSETQ. The CDR3, as DNA: TGCGCCAGCAGCTTGGCCGAAGAGACCCAGTACTTC. Its protein product is CASSLAEETQYF.

This clone was found once. The chain has TRBV9 and TRBJ2-5, with 11 bases that match TRBD2. Germline V CDR1 and CDR2: SGDLS, YYNGEE. The CDR3 is 17 residues long. The junction had 9 bases not matched to a gene; V was cut back by 3 bases and J by 2 bases. CDR3 protein: CASSALVGLADQETQYF. CDR3 nucleotides: TGTGCCAGCAGCGCCTTAGTGGGACTAGCGGATCAAGAGACCCAGTACTTC.

The chain joins TRBV4-2 to TRBJ2-7, with TRBD1 identical over 9 bases. V lost 3 bases, J lost 4 bases, and 7 bases stayed unmatched. The germline CDR1 and CDR2 sequences are LGHNA and YNFKEQ. The CDR3 contains 15 residues. The CDR3 nucleotides are TGTGCCAGCAGCCAGTCTCCGGGACAGGGATACGAGCAGTACTTC. It encodes CASSQSPGQGYEQYF.

This clone was seen a single time. The rearrangement uses TRBV18 and TRBJ2-7; 8 positions agree with TRBD2. J was trimmed by 6 bases and V by 7 bases; bases with no gene match: 11. CDR3 size: 14 residues. Germline assignment: CDR1 KGHSH and CDR2 LQKENI. CDR3 coding DNA: TGTGCCAGCTTCCCGGGACCGGGGGGGACCGAGCAGTACTTC. It specifies CASFPGPGGTEQYF.

This chain joins TRBV11-2 and TRBJ1-1; D gene unclear. The CDR3 sequence is 15 residues long. From germline, CDR1 is SGHAT and CDR2 FQNNGV. The V end was cut by 0 bases, the J end by 1 base, with 9 bases between. CDR3: CASSLEYSRNTEAFF. The DNA for the CDR3 is TGTGCCAGCAGCTTAGAATACAGCCGGAACACTGAAGCTTTCTTT.

The chain carries TRBV5-1 and TRBJ1-2, with 9 bases aligning to TRBD1. J was trimmed by 6 bases and V by 1 base; bases with no gene match: 10. Germline V gene data show CDR1 as SGHRS and CDR2 as YFSETQ. The CDR3 length is 16 residues. CDR3 sequence: CASSLPPGGQGNGYTF. The CDR3 DNA sequence: TGCGCCAGCAGCTTGCCGCCAGGTGGACAGGGGAATGGCTACACCTTC.

This chain uses TRBV6-6 with TRBJ1-4; D unresolved. The CDR3 has 11 residues. The germline CDR1 and CDR2 sequences are MNHNY and SVGAGI (reference sequence). The V end was cut by 7 bases, the J end by 5 bases, with 5 bases between. The CDR3 region has the DNA TGTGCCAGCACCGACAATGAAAAACTGTTTTTT. Protein sequence: CASTDNEKLFF.

Only a few counts were recorded for this clone. The gene calls are TRBV6-5 and TRBJ1-6, with D hard to call. Trimming left V 6 bases short and J 9 bases short, with 12 bases between. The V gene's germline CDR1 is MNHEY and CDR2 SVGAGI. This CDR3 is built from 13 residues. CDR3 loop: CASRAAASSPLHF. CDR3 nucleotides: TGTGCCAGCAGGGCAGCCGCTTCTTCACCCCTCCACTTT.

This chain connects TRBV2 to TRBJ1-5; no clear D. Trimming pared 3 bases from V and 1 base from J, leaving 10 bases between. Germline CDR1 reads SNHLY; CDR2 reads FYNNEI. CDR3 length: 15 residues. The CDR3 DNA reads TGTGCCAGCAGTGATGGAGGGCCCAGCAATCAGCCCCAGCATTTT. Amino acids: CASSDGGPSNQPQHF.

This chain links TRBV6-5 with TRBJ2-1; 10 bases map to TRBD2. Germline loops: CDR1 MNHEY, CDR2 SVGAGI. V gave up 5 bases and J gave up 4 bases; unmatched junction bases: 5. The CDR3 has 15 residues. The chain's CDR3 is CASSLGLAAYNEQFF. CDR3 coding DNA: TGTGCCAGCAGTCTCGGACTAGCGGCATACAATGAGCAGTTCTTC.

The chain combines TRBV4-3 with TRBJ2-3; maybe TRBD2 (6 bases). The germline V and J ends were trimmed by 1 base and 3 bases, with 26 bases remaining between them. CDR1 and CDR2 (germline): LGHNA, YSLEER. The length of the CDR3 is 20 residues. The CDR3 DNA sequence: TGCGCCAGCAGCCAAGGTTGGAAGAGCGGGCAACCCCCAGGGACAGATACGCAGTATTTT. Translated, it gives CASSQGWKSGQPPGTDTQYF.

This chain uses TRBV11-3 with TRBJ2-7; D is perhaps TRBD2 (7 bases). Trimming shortened V by 4 bases and J by 3 bases, and 19 bases separated the two germline ends. The length of the CDR3 is 16 residues. Germline loops: CDR1 SGHNT, CDR2 YENEEA. This chain's CDR3 is CASSSLGRGADYEQYF. CDR3 DNA: TGTGCCAGCAGCTCCCTAGGGAGGGGGGCAGACTACGAGCAGTACTTC. Drawing the rest from reference TRBV11-3 and TRBJ2-7, the complete variable domain is EAGVVQSPRYKIIEKKQPVAFWCNPISGHNTLYWYLQNLGQGPELLIRYENEEAVDDSQLPKDRFSAERLKGVDSTLKIQPAELGDSAVYLCASSSLGRGADYEQYFGPGTRLTVT.